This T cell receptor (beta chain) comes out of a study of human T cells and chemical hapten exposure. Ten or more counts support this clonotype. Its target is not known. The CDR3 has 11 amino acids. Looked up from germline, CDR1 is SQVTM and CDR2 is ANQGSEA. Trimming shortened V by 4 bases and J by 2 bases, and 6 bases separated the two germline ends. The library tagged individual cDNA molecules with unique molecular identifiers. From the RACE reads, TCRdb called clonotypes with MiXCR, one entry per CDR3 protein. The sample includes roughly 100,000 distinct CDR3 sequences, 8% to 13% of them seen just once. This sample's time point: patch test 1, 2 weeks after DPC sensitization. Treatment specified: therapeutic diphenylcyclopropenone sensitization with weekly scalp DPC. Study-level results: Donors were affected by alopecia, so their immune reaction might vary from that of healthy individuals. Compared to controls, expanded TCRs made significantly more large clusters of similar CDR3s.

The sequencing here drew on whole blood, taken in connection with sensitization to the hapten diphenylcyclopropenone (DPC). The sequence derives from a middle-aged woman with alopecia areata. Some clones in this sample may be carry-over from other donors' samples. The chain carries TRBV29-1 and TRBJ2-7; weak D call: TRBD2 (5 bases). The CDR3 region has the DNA TGCAGCGTTGCGGGGACCTACGAGCAGTACTTC. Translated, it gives CSVAGTYEQYF.